This entry concerns a single T cell receptor (beta chain). These data are taken from a study of blood T cell repertoires in COVID-19. About the research overall: Nucleic acid was either cDNA or gDNA, and it came from T cells, B-cell-depleted T cells, or PBMCs.

In the source study's methods: Estimation of nucleated cell counts relied on the amplification of reference gene primers. Measured with immunoSEQ multiplex PCR; TCRdb has only the in-frame clones, and not every one. V, J and clone size derive from that table, while D and trimming were established from the DNA sequence. The top ten hold 8.1% of the sample, which has approximately 160,000 clones, 70% to 80% seen once. In germline, CDR1 is LNHNV, CDR2 YYDKDF (reference sequence). The J segment lost 4 bases and the V segment lost 0 bases, leaving 3 bases of the junction unmatched. The CDR3 sequence is 15 residues long.

V and J are TRBV15 and TRBJ2-5, with 9 bases aligning to TRBD2. This TCR was recovered from a man between 60 and 75 years old with acute or convalescent COVID-19. Sequenced sample: peripheral blood. This chain's CDR3 is CATSRDRSGGETQYF. In nucleotides, the CDR3 is TGTGCCACCAGCAGAGATCGTAGCGGGGGAGAGACCCAGTACTTC.